Listed here are 24 T cell receptor beta chains from one sample, sequenced in a study of blood T cell repertoires in COVID-19. Data came from immunoSEQ multiplex PCR; TCRdb stores just in-frame clones and leaves some out. The table has hundreds of thousands of clones, about 87% seen once; the top ten hold approximately 9.3%. Sequenced sample: PBMCs or T cells enriched from blood (not recorded which). The receptor set was obtained from a woman between 50 and 59 years old who had recovered from COVID-19.

The chain couples TRBV7-2 to TRBJ1-1; D uncertain. V was clipped by 3 bases and J by 7 bases, with 12 bases between them. The germline gives CDR1 SGHTA, CDR2 FQGNSA. The CDR3 consists of 13 residues. CDR3 region: CASSLGGLSEAFF. The CDR3, as DNA: TGTGCCAGCAGCTTGGGCGGGTTGAGTGAAGCTTTCTTT.

The chain carries TRBV2 and TRBJ2-1; TRBD1 might be the D (5 bases). Germline CDR1 SNHLY, CDR2 FYNNEI. The CDR3 runs to 12 residues. V lost 5 bases to trimming and J lost 8 bases, with 10 bases between them. The CDR3 DNA reads TGTGCCAGCAGTAACCAGGGTGATGAGCAGTTCTTC. It encodes CASSNQGDEQFF.

The V and J genes are TRBV6-2 or TRBV6-3 and TRBJ1-2; D unclear. Germline lookup yields CDR1 MNHEY and CDR2 SVGEGT. The germline V and J ends were trimmed by 6 bases and 3 bases, with 17 bases remaining between them. The length of the CDR3 is 15 residues. CDR3 nucleotides: TGTGCCAGCAGCCCCCCCGGGTTGAGGGACTATGGCTACACCTTC. Amino acid sequence: CASSPPGLRDYGYTF.

The CDR3 nucleotides are TGTGCCAGCAGTCGACGCTTACAGGGCTCTGGAAACACCATATATTTT. Translation gives CASSRRLQGSGNTIYF. The rearrangement uses TRBV6-6 and TRBJ1-3; TRBD1 is a possible D gene (6 bases). Trimming took 5 bases from V and 0 from J, leaving 14 bases between them. Looked up from germline, CDR1 is MNHNY and CDR2 is SVGAGI (reference sequence). This CDR3 has 16 amino acids.

The chain has TRBV18 and TRBJ1-2; the match to TRBD1 covers 9 bases. CDR1 and CDR2 from the germline V gene are KGHSH and LQKENI. The CDR3 has 13 amino acids. The junction had 3 bases not matched to a gene; V was cut back by 2 bases and J by 8 bases. CDR3 bases: TGTGCCAGCTCACCAGGGACAGGGTCCGGCTACACCTTC. The encoded protein is CASSPGTGSGYTF.

The V gene is TRBV12-3 or TRBV12-4, the J gene TRBJ2-7, with 7 bases matching TRBD1. The CDR3 runs 13 residues. The V segment lost 1 base and the J segment 6 bases; nucleotides outside the gene matches: 3. The CDR3 region has the DNA TGTGCCAGCAGTTTAGGACAGGGCCTCGAGCAGTACTTC. Translating it yields CASSLGQGLEQYF.

The genes are TRBV7-6 and TRBJ2-1; 9 nucleotides match TRBD1. Germline assignment: CDR1 SGHVS and CDR2 FNYEAQ. This CDR3 comprises 19 residues. Trimming took 5 bases from V and 3 from J; bases not matched to a gene: 17. The CDR3 here is CASSPQVYVGQGIYNEQFF. DNA for the CDR3: TGTGCCAGCAGCCCGCAGGTCTATGTGGGACAGGGAATCTACAATGAGCAGTTCTTC.

This chain uses TRBV27 with TRBJ1-1; tentatively, D is TRBD1 (6 bases). With 4 bases removed from V and 0 bases from J, the gap between germline ends came to 9 bases. The CDR3 loop spans 14 amino acids. Germline V gene data show CDR1 as MNHEY and CDR2 as SMNVEV (reference sequence). CDR3: CASSWGQMNTEAFF. As DNA, the CDR3 is TGTGCCAGCAGTTGGGGACAAATGAACACTGAAGCTTTCTTT.

The table lists this clone with a count of one. The V and J genes are TRBV7-2 and TRBJ1-1; D is perhaps TRBD1 (5 bases). Looked up from germline, CDR1 is SGHTA and CDR2 is FQGNSA. This CDR3 contains 14 residues. The germline V and J ends were trimmed by 6 bases and 1 base, with 12 bases remaining between them. CDR3 sequence reads: CASRVGGRNTEAFF. DNA for the CDR3: TGTGCCAGCAGGGTCGGGGGGAGGAACACTGAAGCTTTCTTT.

The gene calls are TRBV11-2 and TRBJ1-1; tentative D call: TRBD1 (6 bases). The CDR3 contains 16 residues. The ends were cut back, 2 bases at V and 1 base at J, with 14 bases in the middle. Germline CDR1 is SGHAT and CDR2 is FQNNGV. This CDR3 reads CASSLQGYRENTEAFF. CDR3 DNA: TGTGCCAGCAGCTTACAAGGATACAGGGAGAACACTGAAGCTTTCTTT.

Regarding this clone: The same CDR3 can be traced to other DNA sequences in this sample. The V gene is TRBV7-2, the J gene TRBJ2-6, with unresolved D. The V gene's germline CDR1 is SGHTA and CDR2 FQGNSA. CDR3 length equals 15 residues. Trimming removed 0 bases at V and 1 base at J, with 4 bases between. For the CDR3, the DNA is TGTGCCAGCAGCTTAGCGAGGTCTGGGGCCAACGTCCTGACTTTC. Its translation: CASSLARSGANVLTF.

The V gene is TRBV5-1, the J gene TRBJ1-6; tentative D call: TRBD1 (6 bases). Germline CDR1 SGHRS, CDR2 YFSETQ. Trimming pared 0 bases from V and 8 bases from J, leaving 12 bases between. This CDR3 is 15 amino acids long. DNA of the CDR3: TGCGCCAGCAGCTTGGACACAGGGAACTATTCACCCCTCCACTTT. It codes for CASSLDTGNYSPLHF.

The rearrangement links TRBV27 to TRBJ1-2; 10 bases match TRBD1. The germline CDR1 and CDR2 sequences are MNHEY and SMNVEV (reference sequence). This CDR3 spans 15 amino acids. Germline trimming cut 2 bases from V and 4 bases from J; bases unmatched to any gene: 4. The CDR3: CASSLMGQGTYGYTF. The DNA of the CDR3 is TGTGCCAGCAGTTTAATGGGACAGGGGACCTATGGCTACACCTTC.

The chain is built from TRBV9 and TRBJ2-5; possible D gene TRBD2, 6 bases. V was pared by 0 bases and J by 4 bases, with 16 bases between. The CDR3 extends over 16 amino acids. CDR1 SGDLS and CDR2 YYNGEE come from the germline V gene. CDR3 sequence (DNA): TGTGCCAGCAGCGTAGAAGATTTTGGGGGGTCAGAGACCCAGTACTTC. Encoded protein: CASSVEDFGGSETQYF. Full variable domain (outside the CDR3, taken from reference TRBV9 and TRBJ2-5): DSGVTQTPKHLITATGQRVTLRCSPRSGDLSVYWYQQSLDQGLQFLIQYYNGEERAKGNILERFSAQQFPDLHSELNLSSLELGDSALYFCASSVEDFGGSETQYFGPGTRLLVL.

This clone was detected only once. The CDR3 loop is CASSLQGRYGYTF. DNA of the CDR3: TGTGCCAGCAGTCTACAGGGGCGGTATGGCTACACCTTC. The chain recombines TRBV6-5 with TRBJ1-2; 7 nucleotides agree with TRBD1. CDR3 length: 13 residues. Germline CDR1 is MNHEY and CDR2 is SVGAGI. V lost 5 bases to trimming and J lost 5 bases; unmatched junction nucleotides: 5.

The CDR3, as DNA: TGTGCCAGCAGCGCAAGCAGGGGTATGAACACTGAAGCTTTCTTT. Its translation: CASSASRGMNTEAFF. This rearrangement joins TRBV7-9 to TRBJ1-1; weak D call: TRBD1 (6 bases). Between the trimmed V and J ends, which lost 5 bases and 0 bases, there was a span of 13 bases. The germline V gene encodes CDR1 SEHNR and CDR2 FQNEAQ (reference sequence). The CDR3 has 15 amino acids.

This chain uses TRBV3-1 (or the pseudogene TRBV3-2) with TRBJ2-3; D gene ambiguous. V was trimmed by 4 bases and J by 0 bases, leaving 8 bases between them. The CDR3 totals 14 residues. Germline CDR1 LGHDT, CDR2 YNNKEL (reference sequence). Here the CDR3 DNA reads TGTGCCAGCAGCCCCTCGTATAGCACAGATACGCAGTATTTT. This encodes CASSPSYSTDTQYF.

The rearrangement joins TRBV27 to TRBJ1-1, with D possibly being TRBD1 (6 bases). V lost 4 bases and J 0 bases, leaving 12 bases between the germline ends. The germline CDR1 and CDR2 sequences are MNHEY and SMNVEV (reference sequence). The CDR3 has 15 amino acids. For the CDR3, the DNA is TGTGCCAGCAGTTCGGACAGCCGCATGAACACTGAAGCTTTCTTT. Its protein is CASSSDSRMNTEAFF.

This clone appeared once. The V call is TRBV11-2, the J call TRBJ1-2; TRBD1 is a possible D gene (6 bases). Trimming removed 4 bases from V and 2 bases from J, with 14 bases in between. CDR3 length equals 15 residues. Germline values: CDR1 SGHAT, CDR2 FQNNGV. This CDR3 reads CASSSDGGGNYGYTF. CDR3 nucleotides: TGTGCCAGCAGCTCTGATGGGGGCGGAAACTATGGCTACACCTTC.

The chain has TRBV28 and TRBJ1-1; 9 nucleotides line up with TRBD1. Trimming took 6 bases from V and 7 from J; bases not matched to a gene: 9. This CDR3 is 14 amino acids long. Germline V CDR1 and CDR2: MDHEN, SYDVKM. The CDR3 DNA follows: TGTGCCAGCAGATCCTGGGACAGGGATTATGAAGCTTTCTTT. It encodes CASRSWDRDYEAFF.

In this sample, this clone turned up a few times. Germline is not matched at one junction end, which may reflect a read error. The gene calls are TRBV7-7 and TRBJ1-5; 9 bases agree with TRBD1. This CDR3 is 18 amino acids long. Germline CDR1 and CDR2: SSHAT and FNYEAQ (reference sequence). The CDR3 region has the DNA TGTGCTAGCAGCCCCACCGGGACAGGGATTAGGAGCAATCAGCCCCAGCATTTT. Translated: CASSPTGTGIRSNQPQHF. The full variable domain, completed using reference TRBV7-7 and TRBJ1-5, is GAGVSQSPRYKVTKRGQDVTLRCDPISSHATLYWYQQALGQGPEFLTYFNYEAQPDKSGLPSDRFSAERPEGSISTLTIQRTEQRDSAMYRCASSPTGTGIRSNQPQHFGDGTRLSIL.

CDR3 protein: CASSWTEAEAFF. For the CDR3, the DNA is TGTGCCAGCAGCTGGACAGAGGCTGAAGCTTTCTTT. The V gene is TRBV7-9, the J gene TRBJ1-1; TRBD1 might be the D (6 bases). V lost 4 bases, J lost 6 bases, and 9 bases lay in between. The CDR3 contains 12 residues. Germline CDR1 SEHNR, CDR2 FQNEAQ (reference sequence).

This clone has just one count. This chain joins TRBV7-9 and TRBJ1-3; D is ambiguous. Germline V gene data show CDR1 as SEHNR and CDR2 as FQNEAQ (reference sequence). There are 15 residues in the CDR3. V lost 1 base to trimming and J lost 4 bases, with 11 bases between them. The CDR3 region has the DNA TGTGCCAGCAGCTTAGTTGGGCATAACGGAAACACCATATATTTT. Protein sequence: CASSLVGHNGNTIYF.

The J gene is TRBJ2-3, the V gene TRBV13; 8 positions match TRBD2. CDR3 size: 14 residues. Germline trimming cut 7 bases from V and 3 bases from J; bases unmatched to any gene: 6. Germline CDR1 reads PRHDT; CDR2 reads FYEKMQ (reference sequence). The CDR3 DNA reads TGTGCCAGCACACTAGCGGTCGCTACAGATACGCAGTATTTT. This sequence encodes CASTLAVATDTQYF.